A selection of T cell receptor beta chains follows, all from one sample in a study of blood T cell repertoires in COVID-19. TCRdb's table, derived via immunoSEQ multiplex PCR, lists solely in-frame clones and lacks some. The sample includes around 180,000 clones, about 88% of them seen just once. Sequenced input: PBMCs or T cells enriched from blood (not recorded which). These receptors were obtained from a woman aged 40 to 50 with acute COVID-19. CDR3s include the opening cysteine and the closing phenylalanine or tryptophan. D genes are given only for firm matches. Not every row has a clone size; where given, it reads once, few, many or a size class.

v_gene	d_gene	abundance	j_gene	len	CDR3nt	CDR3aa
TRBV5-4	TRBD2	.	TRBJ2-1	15	TGTGCCAGCAGCTTGGGAGCGGGAGCGTCCAATGAGCAGTTCTTC	CASSLGAGASNEQFF
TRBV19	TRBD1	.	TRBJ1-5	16	TGTGCCAGTAGTAAAAGAGCGGGACAGGGAAATCAGCCCCAGCATTTT	CASSKRAGQGNQPQHF
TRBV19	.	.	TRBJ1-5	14	TGTGCCAGTAGCGTAAACAGGGTTTCTCAGCCCCAGCATTTT	CASSVNRVSQPQHF
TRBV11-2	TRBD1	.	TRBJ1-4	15	TGTGCCAGCAGCTTCGGGACAGGGATTAATGAAAAACTGTTTTTT	CASSFGTGINEKLFF
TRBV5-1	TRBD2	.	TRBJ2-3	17	TGCGCCAGCAGCCGCCCCGGGACTAGCGAGAGCACAGATACGCAGTATTTT	CASSRPGTSESTDTQYF
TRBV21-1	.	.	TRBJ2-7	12	TGTGCCAGCCGGGACAGGGGGTACGAGCAGTACTTC	CASRDRGYEQYF
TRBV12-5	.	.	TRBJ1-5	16	TGTGCTAGTGGTTTGGTACTTGGGGGGAGCAATCAGCCCCAGCATTTT	CASGLVLGGSNQPQHF
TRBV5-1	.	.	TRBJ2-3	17	TGCGCCAGCAGCTTGGCCTCTAGCCCATCCCCCCCAGATACGCAGTATTTT	CASSLASSPSPPDTQYF
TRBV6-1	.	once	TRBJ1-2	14	TGTGCCAGCAGTGAAAACACAGGACCCTATGGCTACACCTTC	CASSENTGPYGYTF
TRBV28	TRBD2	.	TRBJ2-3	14	TGTGCCAGCAGTATGGGACTAGCGGCAGATACGCAGTATTTT	CASSMGLAADTQYF
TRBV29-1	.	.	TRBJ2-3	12	TGCAGCGTTGGGACTACACGAGATACGCAGTATTTT	CSVGTTRDTQYF
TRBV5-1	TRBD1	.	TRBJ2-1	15	TGCGCCAGCAGCGCGGGACAGGTGGACTACAATGAGCAGTTCTTC	CASSAGQVDYNEQFF
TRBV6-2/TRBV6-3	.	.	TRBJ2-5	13	TGTGCCAGCAGTTATGAGTGGTGGGAGACCCAGTACTTC	CASSYEWWETQYF
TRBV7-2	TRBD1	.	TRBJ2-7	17	TGTGCCAGCAGCTACGTGATAAGACAGGGGAATCCCTACGAGCAGTACTTC	CASSYVIRQGNPYEQYF
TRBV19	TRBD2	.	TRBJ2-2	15	TGTGCCAGTATCAAATCGGGACTAGTGGCCGGGGAGCTGTTTTTT	CASIKSGLVAGELFF
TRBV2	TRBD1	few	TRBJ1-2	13	TGTGCCCGTGTCGTAAAGACAGGGGAAGGCTACACCTTC	CARVVKTGEGYTF
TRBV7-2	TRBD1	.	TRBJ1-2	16	TGTGCCAGCAGCAACCGGACAGGTTCGCTCTTTTATGGCTACACCTTC	CASSNRTGSLFYGYTF
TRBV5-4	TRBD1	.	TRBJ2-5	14	TGTGCCAGCAGCAGGGACAGGGCCCAAGAGACCCAGTACTTC	CASSRDRAQETQYF
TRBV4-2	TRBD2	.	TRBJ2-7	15	TGTGCCAGCAGCCAAGGGGGGACTAGCGTTTACGAGCAGTACTTC	CASSQGGTSVYEQYF
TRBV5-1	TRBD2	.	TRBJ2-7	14	TGCGCCAGCAGCTGGACTAGCGGGGTTTACGAGCAGTACTTC	CASSWTSGVYEQYF
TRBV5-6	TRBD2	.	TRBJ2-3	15	TGTGCCAGCAGCCCTGGGACTAGCGGTACAGATACGCAGTATTTT	CASSPGTSGTDTQYF
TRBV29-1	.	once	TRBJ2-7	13	TGCAGCGTTGTGTGGGACACCTCCTACGAGCAGTACTTC	CSVVWDTSYEQYF
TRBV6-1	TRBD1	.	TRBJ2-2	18	TGTGCCAGCAGTGAGAGGCCCCCGACAGGGACGAATTCCGGGGAGCTGTTTTTT	CASSERPPTGTNSGELFF
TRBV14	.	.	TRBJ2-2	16	TGTGCCAGCAGCCCACAGGACAACCGGAACACCGGGGAGCTGTTTTTT	CASSPQDNRNTGELFF